A single sample gave rise to the 2 T cell receptor beta chains below, sequenced in a study of molecular identifiers for immune sequencing clone quantification. TCRdb used MiXCR to reprocess the PCR reads, holding one entry per CDR3 protein. The sample lists about 630,000 distinct CDR3 sequences, around 25% occurring once. Source material: naive CD8+ T cells from blood, with Jurkat cell RNA spiked in. Subset given: FACS-sorted CD8+CD4-CCR7+CD45RA+ naive T cells. The receptor source for this set is a human donor in good health. Some libraries in this study had Jurkat cell RNA spiked in.

The chain recombines TRBV20-1 with TRBJ2-7, with 9 bases that match TRBD2. CDR3 size: 14 residues. Losses at the gene ends were 3 bases for V and 3 bases for J; bases not matched to a gene: 6. Germline CDR1 is DFQATT and CDR2 is SNEGSKA (reference sequence). The CDR3 protein is CSASLIAGDYEQYF. Here the CDR3 DNA reads TGCAGTGCTAGTCTTATAGCGGGAGACTACGAGCAGTACTTC.

Note on this clonotype: Given a much more abundant clone one base away, this may be a read error. The chain couples TRBV5-3 to TRBJ2-4; 9 nucleotides match TRBD1. TRBV5-3 is an ORF; its function is uncertain. This CDR3 has 14 residues. The V and J ends lost 10 bases and 6 bases, in that order; junction bases with no gene match: 11. CDR3 residues: CAGSLTGGLNIQYF. The CDR3 nucleotides are TGTGCCGGCAGCCTGACAGGGGGTCTAAACATTCAGTACTTC.